This T cell receptor (beta chain) appears in the sequencing data of a study of control samples from healthy donors and cancer patients. The germline V gene has CDR1 LGHNA and CDR2 YSLEER. V was clipped by 1 base and J by 10 bases; unmatched bases: 9. The CDR3 totals 15 residues. Generated by immunoSEQ multiplex PCR, the TCRdb table keeps only in-frame clones and is missing some. Of some 70,000 clones in the sample, 83% were seen once. This clone has a handful of counts. This receptor was obtained from a man between 60 and 70 years old in good health. Source material: blood. The J gene is TRBJ2-1, the V gene TRBV4-3; 8 positions match TRBD2. CDR3 sequence: CASSQGSGRAGEQFF. CDR3 bases: TGCGCCAGCAGCCAAGGGTCCGGGAGGGCCGGAGAGCAGTTCTTC.